The 18 T cell receptor beta chains listed next were all sequenced from one sample in a study of cytomegalovirus exposure and HLA in healthy donors. 13 Jbeta primers and 60 Vbeta primers were used for the PCR. The assay was immunoSEQ multiplex PCR, and TCRdb's table has in-frame clones only and misses some. This table holds around 120,000 clones, 77% found once. Sequencing was performed on PBMCs. The receptor source for this set is a human donor in good health.

The chain has TRBV19 and TRBJ1-2; D gene unclear. The CDR3 loop spans 15 amino acids. Germline V lookup: CDR1 LNHDA, CDR2 SQIVND (reference sequence). Trimming took off 1 base at V and 7 bases at J, with 16 bases between the two ends. The CDR3 sequence: CASSIVPDGAGGYTF. CDR3 coding DNA: TGTGCCAGTAGTATAGTACCGGACGGAGCGGGTGGCTACACCTTC.

As DNA, the CDR3 is TGTGCCAGCAGCCTTTTATCTGGGGGCCCCCCCCAGCATTTT. It yields the protein CASSLLSGGPPQHF. The chain uses TRBV9 and TRBJ1-5; the D gene is possibly TRBD1 (6 bases). The length of the CDR3 is 14 residues. Trimming took 4 bases from V and 10 from J, leaving 18 bases between them. Looked up from germline, CDR1 is SGDLS and CDR2 is YYNGEE.

The chain couples TRBV18 to TRBJ2-7; TRBD1 is a possible D gene (6 bases). Germline CDR1 reads KGHSH; CDR2 reads LQKENI. V lost 4 bases and J 2 bases, leaving 6 bases between the germline ends. This CDR3 is built from 12 residues. The CDR3 loop reads CASSRTAYEQYF. The CDR3 DNA sequence: TGTGCCAGCTCACGGACAGCCTACGAGCAGTACTTC. Using reference TRBV18 and TRBJ2-7 for the parts outside the CDR3, the full variable domain is NAGVMQNPRHLVRRRGQEARLRCSPMKGHSHVYWYRQLPEEGLKFMVYLQKENIIDESGMPKERFSAEFPKEGPSILRIQQVVRGDSAAYFCASSRTAYEQYFGPGTRLTVT.

V gene TRBV7-9 combines with J gene TRBJ2-1; 12 bases are shared with TRBD2. The ends lost 6 bases at V and 5 bases at J; junction bases unmatched: 5. The CDR3 runs to 15 residues. Looked up from germline, CDR1 is SEHNR and CDR2 is FQNEAQ (reference sequence). The CDR3: CASRGLAGRDNEQFF. In nucleotides, the CDR3 is TGTGCCAGCAGAGGACTAGCGGGAAGGGACAATGAGCAGTTCTTC.

V is TRBV28 and J is TRBJ2-7; D gene uncertain. The germline gives CDR1 MDHEN, CDR2 SYDVKM. The CDR3 loop spans 14 amino acids. V was shortened by 5 bases and J by 4 bases, with 15 bases between the two germline ends. The CDR3 nucleotides read TGTGCCAGCAGTCCCTACGACACAGATTACGAGCAGTACTTC. It yields the protein CASSPYDTDYEQYF. Filled out from reference TRBV28 and TRBJ2-7, the complete variable domain reads DVKVTQSSRYLVKRTGEKVFLECVQDMDHENMFWYRQDPGLGLRLIYFSYDVKMKEKGDIPEGYSVSREKKERFSLILESASTNQTSMYLCASSPYDTDYEQYFGPGTRLTVT.

CDR3 DNA sequence: TGTGCCAGCAGCACCCAAACAGGGGGCAGGGAAAAACTGTTTTTT. The encoded protein is CASSTQTGGREKLFF. The chain has TRBV11-2 and TRBJ1-4; 9 bases agree with TRBD1. V dropped 5 bases and J dropped 8; count of bases not matched to a gene: 9. This CDR3 contains 15 residues. The germline gives CDR1 SGHAT, CDR2 FQNNGV.

This chain connects TRBV28 to TRBJ1-1; unclear D gene. The V and J ends lost 9 bases and 0 bases respectively, with 14 bases between them. From germline, CDR1 is MDHEN and CDR2 SYDVKM. The CDR3 runs 14 residues. In DNA form, the CDR3 reads TGTGCCAGTTCTAAGCCCCCCATGAACACTGAAGCTTTCTTT. Translating gives CASSKPPMNTEAFF.

This CDR3 is CASSYGGTTSSYEQYF. CDR3 bases: TGTGCCAGCAGTTACGGAGGAACAACCAGCTCCTACGAGCAGTACTTC. The rearrangement joins TRBV6-6 to TRBJ2-5; D is perhaps TRBD2 (5 bases). TRBJ2-7 explains the end of the DNA better; the J call may be wrong. The germline gives CDR1 MNHNY, CDR2 SVGAGI (reference sequence). The CDR3 totals 16 residues.

The chain recombines TRBV19 with TRBJ2-1; 10 bases are a match to TRBD2. This CDR3 comprises 16 residues. The V segment lost 7 bases and the J segment 6 bases; nucleotides outside the gene matches: 12. Germline CDR1 is LNHDA and CDR2 is SQIVND (reference sequence). The CDR3 here is CASTHPSSGRGNEQFF. CDR3 sequence (DNA): TGTGCCAGTACCCACCCCTCTAGCGGGAGAGGCAATGAGCAGTTCTTC.

The chain links TRBV4-2 to TRBJ2-7; weak D call: TRBD2 (6 bases). Between the trimmed V and J ends, which lost 0 bases and 0 bases, there was a span of 15 bases. CDR1 is LGHNA and CDR2 is YNFKEQ in the germline V gene. The CDR3 has 17 amino acids. CDR3 nucleotides: TGTGCCAGCAGCCAAGATAACGGGAGAGGGAGCTCCTACGAGCAGTACTTC. Its translation: CASSQDNGRGSSYEQYF.

The rearrangement joins TRBV5-1 to TRBJ2-5; 12 bases are a match to TRBD1. Germline CDR1 and CDR2: SGHRS and YFSETQ. The CDR3 is made up of 15 amino acids. V was clipped by 4 bases and J by 3 bases; unmatched bases: 4. The CDR3 nucleotides read TGCGCCAGCAGCGCCGGGACAGGGGGCGAAGAGACCCAGTACTTC. It codes for CASSAGTGGEETQYF.

V is TRBV5-1 and J is TRBJ1-1; the match to TRBD1 covers 7 bases. This CDR3 spans 16 amino acids. The germline V gene has CDR1 SGHRS and CDR2 YFSETQ. Trimming removed 4 bases from V and 1 base from J; junction bases left unmatched: 10. CDR3 coding DNA: TGCGCCAGCAGCCCTTTTACCGGGACAGCGAACACTGAAGCTTTCTTT. Its translation: CASSPFTGTANTEAFF.

The V gene is TRBV6-6, the J gene TRBJ2-4; the D gene is possibly TRBD2 (6 bases). The CDR3 totals 12 residues. The germline V and J ends were trimmed by 2 bases and 8 bases, with 7 bases remaining between them. Germline V gene data show CDR1 as MNHNY and CDR2 as SVGAGI (reference sequence). CDR3 bases: TGTGCCAGCAGTTACGGAGGGGACATTCAGTACTTC. It translates to CASSYGGDIQYF.

The V call is TRBV11-2, the J call TRBJ2-7; TRBD1 agrees at 7 bases. The J segment lost 0 bases and the V segment lost 5 bases, leaving 7 bases of the junction unmatched. Germline assignment: CDR1 SGHAT and CDR2 FQNNGV. CDR3 length equals 15 residues. The CDR3 region has the DNA TGTGCCAGCAGCAAACAGGCAGGGGGCTCCTACGAGCAGTACTTC. Translation gives CASSKQAGGSYEQYF.

The chain employs TRBV28 and TRBJ2-7; D gene uncertain. The V end lost 6 bases, the J end lost 5 bases, and 11 bases lay between the germline ends. CDR1 is MDHEN, CDR2 SYDVKM, per germline. CDR3 length: 12 amino acids. The CDR3 here is CASRWQSDEQYF. The CDR3 DNA follows: TGTGCCAGCAGGTGGCAGAGCGACGAGCAGTACTTC. Complete variable domain (other parts from reference TRBV28 and TRBJ2-7): DVKVTQSSRYLVKRTGEKVFLECVQDMDHENMFWYRQDPGLGLRLIYFSYDVKMKEKGDIPEGYSVSREKKERFSLILESASTNQTSMYLCASRWQSDEQYFGPGTRLTVT.

The rearrangement uses TRBV4-1 and TRBJ2-2; no clear D. The germline V and J ends were trimmed by 4 bases and 5 bases, with 8 bases remaining between them. The germline CDR1 and CDR2 sequences are MGHRA and YSYEKL. The CDR3 runs 13 residues. The chain's CDR3 is CASSPSGTGELFF. For the CDR3, the DNA is TGCGCCAGCAGCCCGTCCGGGACCGGGGAGCTGTTTTTT.

This chain joins TRBV7-9 and TRBJ2-3; TRBD2 is a possible D gene (5 bases). The CDR3 spans 14 residues. The V gene lost 5 bases and the J gene lost 4 bases, with 13 bases spanning the gap. The germline V gene encodes CDR1 SEHNR and CDR2 FQNEAQ (reference sequence). The CDR3 sequence is CASSLRGEADTQYF. CDR3 DNA sequence: TGTGCCAGCAGCCTCCGGGGAGAGGCAGATACGCAGTATTTT.

The V and J genes are TRBV28 and TRBJ2-7, with D tentatively TRBD1 (6 bases). V lost 7 bases and J 7 bases, leaving 20 bases between the germline ends. Germline assignment: CDR1 MDHEN and CDR2 SYDVKM. There are 14 residues in the CDR3. The CDR3 bases are TGTGCCAGCACCCCGAGGGGGAGATTACGGGAGCAGTACTTC. As protein: CASTPRGRLREQYF. Combining the CDR3 with reference TRBV28 and TRBJ2-7 gives the whole variable domain DVKVTQSSRYLVKRTGEKVFLECVQDMDHENMFWYRQDPGLGLRLIYFSYDVKMKEKGDIPEGYSVSREKKERFSLILESASTNQTSMYLCASTPRGRLREQYFGPGTRLTVT.